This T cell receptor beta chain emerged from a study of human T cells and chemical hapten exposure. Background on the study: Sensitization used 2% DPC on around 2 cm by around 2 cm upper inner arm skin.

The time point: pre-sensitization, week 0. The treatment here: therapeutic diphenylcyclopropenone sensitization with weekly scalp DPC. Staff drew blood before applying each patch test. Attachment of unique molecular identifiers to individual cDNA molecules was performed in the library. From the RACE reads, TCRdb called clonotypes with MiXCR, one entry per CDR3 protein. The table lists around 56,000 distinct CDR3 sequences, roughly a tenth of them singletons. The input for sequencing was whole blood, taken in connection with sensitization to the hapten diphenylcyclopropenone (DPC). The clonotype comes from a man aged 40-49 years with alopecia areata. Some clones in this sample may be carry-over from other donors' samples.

The CDR3 sequence: CASSFSRPSYNEQFF. The CDR3 coding sequence is TGTGCCAGCAGTTTCTCTCGACCGTCCTACAATGAGCAGTTCTTC. The genes are TRBV12-3 or TRBV12-4 and TRBJ2-1; D is undetermined. The CDR3 length is 15 residues. Trimming pared 3 bases from V and 1 base from J, leaving 10 bases between.